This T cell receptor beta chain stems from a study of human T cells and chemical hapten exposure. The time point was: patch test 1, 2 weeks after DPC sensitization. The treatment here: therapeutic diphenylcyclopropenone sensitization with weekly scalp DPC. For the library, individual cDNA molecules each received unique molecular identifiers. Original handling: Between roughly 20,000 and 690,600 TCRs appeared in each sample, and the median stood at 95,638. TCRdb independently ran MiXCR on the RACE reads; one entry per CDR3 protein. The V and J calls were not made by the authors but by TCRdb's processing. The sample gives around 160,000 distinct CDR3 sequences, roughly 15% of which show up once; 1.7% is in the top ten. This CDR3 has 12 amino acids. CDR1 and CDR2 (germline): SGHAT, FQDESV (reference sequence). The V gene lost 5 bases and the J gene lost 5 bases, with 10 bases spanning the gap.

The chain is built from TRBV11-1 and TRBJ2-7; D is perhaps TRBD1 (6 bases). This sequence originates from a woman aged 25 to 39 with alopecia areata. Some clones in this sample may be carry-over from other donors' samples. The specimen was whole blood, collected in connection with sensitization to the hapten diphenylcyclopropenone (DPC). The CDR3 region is CASSQQGNEQYF. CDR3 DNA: TGTGCCAGCAGCCAACAGGGCAACGAGCAGTACTTC.